The 10 T cell receptor beta chains reported below all come from one sample, sequenced in a study of blood T cell repertoires in COVID-19. TCRdb keeps only in-frame clones here, not all; method: immunoSEQ multiplex PCR. In the table there are fewer than 200,000 clones, about four fifths of which are singletons. The sequenced sample was peripheral blood. These receptors were taken from a woman at least 80 years old with COVID-19, enrolled during active disease.

The chain couples TRBV3-1 (or the pseudogene TRBV3-2) to TRBJ2-1; unclear D gene. The CDR3 is made up of 15 amino acids. Trimming cost V 1 base and J 2 bases, with 9 bases left between them. In germline, CDR1 is LGHDT, CDR2 YNNKEL (reference sequence). The CDR3 protein is CASSQAPGPYNEQFF. Written as DNA, the CDR3 is TGTGCCAGCAGCCAAGCGCCTGGCCCCTACAATGAGCAGTTCTTC.

The chain has TRBV4-1 and TRBJ1-2; D not resolved. Between the trimmed V and J ends, which lost 2 bases and 0 bases, there was a span of 19 bases. There are 18 residues in the CDR3. Germline loops: CDR1 MGHRA, CDR2 YSYEKL. CDR3 sequence: CASSQSVSGSLANYGYTF. The CDR3 DNA reads as TGCGCCAGCAGCCAATCGGTCTCGGGGTCGCTAGCTAACTATGGCTACACCTTC.

The chain recombines TRBV3-1 (or the pseudogene TRBV3-2) with TRBJ2-1; 7 bases align to TRBD2. V lost 3 bases to trimming and J lost 8 bases; unmatched junction nucleotides: 16. Germline lookup yields CDR1 LGHDT and CDR2 YNNKEL (reference sequence). This CDR3 region has 17 residues. The CDR3 is CASSHSSTGGPRYEQFF. The CDR3 coding sequence is TGTGCCAGCAGCCATTCTTCGACGGGAGGCCCGAGGTATGAGCAGTTCTTC.

The rearrangement joins TRBV2 to TRBJ2-3, with 9 nucleotides matching TRBD2. The length of the CDR3 is 15 residues. Losses at the gene ends were 5 bases for V and 6 bases for J; bases not matched to a gene: 9. CDR1 is SNHLY and CDR2 is FYNNEI in the germline V gene. The CDR3 reads CASSPGLANRDTQYF. The CDR3 DNA follows: TGTGCCAGCAGTCCGGGACTAGCCAACCGGGATACGCAGTATTTT.

The chain uses TRBV9 and TRBJ2-3; 9 bases line up with TRBD2. With 3 bases clipped from V and 5 bases from J, the junction kept 4 bases outside the gene matches. Germline CDR1 and CDR2: SGDLS and YYNGEE. The CDR3 is 14 residues long. The CDR3 sequence: CASSALAGKDTQYF. Here the CDR3 DNA reads TGTGCCAGCAGCGCTCTAGCGGGGAAAGATACGCAGTATTTT.

This chain uses TRBV25-1 with TRBJ2-3; 11 bases align to TRBD2. The V gene's germline CDR1 is MGHDK and CDR2 SYGVNS. The CDR3 extends over 15 amino acids. V dropped 2 bases and J dropped 8; count of bases not matched to a gene: 6. The CDR3 DNA is TGTGCCAGCAGTGAACCTAGCGGGAGGCAGGGTACGCAGTATTTT. It is translated as CASSEPSGRQGTQYF.

The rearrangement uses TRBV25-1 and TRBJ1-6; the D gene is possibly TRBD1 (5 bases). V was cut by 2 bases and J by 6 bases, with 17 bases left in between. The CDR3 has 17 amino acids. The germline V gene has CDR1 MGHDK and CDR2 SYGVNS. CDR3 protein: CASSEEGAGRINSPLHF. In DNA, the CDR3 is TGTGCCAGCAGTGAAGAAGGAGCAGGGAGGATTAATTCACCCCTCCACTTT.

The CDR3 loop reads CASSLGLADQETQYF. In nucleotides, the CDR3 is TGTGCCAGTAGTCTGGGACTAGCGGATCAAGAGACCCAGTACTTC. The chain uses TRBV19 and TRBJ2-5; 11 positions agree with TRBD2. J gave up 2 bases and V 5 bases, and 4 bases lay outside the gene matches. CDR3 size: 15 residues. Germline values: CDR1 LNHDA, CDR2 SQIVND (reference sequence). The variable domain in full, completed from reference TRBV19 and TRBJ2-5, reads DGGITQSPKYLFRKEGQNVTLSCEQNLNHDAMYWYRQDPGQGLRLIYYSQIVNDFQKGDIAEGYSVSREKKESFPLTVTSAQKNPTAFYLCASSLGLADQETQYFGPGTRLLVL.

V is TRBV5-6 and J is TRBJ2-3, with 13 bases lining up with TRBD2. Germline V lookup: CDR1 SGHDT, CDR2 YYEEEE. The length of the CDR3 is 15 residues. V trimming: 4 bases; J trimming: 4 bases; junction bases outside the gene matches: 3. In DNA, the CDR3 is TGTGCCAGCAGCACCGGACTAGCGGGGGCAGATACGCAGTATTTT. This codes for CASSTGLAGADTQYF.

This clone was detected many times. J is TRBJ1-2 and V is TRBV5-1; the match to TRBD1 covers 8 bases. The germline V gene encodes CDR1 SGHRS and CDR2 YFSETQ. V lost 4 bases, J lost 7 bases, and 9 bases stayed unmatched. This CDR3 has 14 residues. The CDR3: CASSLTSGQGGYTF. The CDR3 nucleotides are TGCGCCAGCAGCCTGACGAGTGGACAGGGTGGCTACACCTTC. The complete variable domain, with remaining parts taken from reference TRBV5-1 and TRBJ1-2, reads KAGVTQTPRYLIKTRGQQVTLSCSPISGHRSVSWYQQTPGQGLQFLFEYFSETQRNKGNFPGRFSGRQFSNSRSEMNVSTLELGDSALYLCASSLTSGQGGYTFGSGTRLTVV.